This T cell receptor (beta chain) is drawn from a study of CD8+ T cells in alopecia areata. Study-wide background: Each day, treated patients took oral tofacitinib twice, at 5 to 10 mg per dose.

Whole-study findings and limits: Many expanded lesional clones remained in scalp and blood on tofacitinib. Relative to normal scalp, lesional scalp, especially alopecia totalis/universalis, showed higher clonality.

The J segment lost 0 bases and the V segment lost 3 bases, leaving 3 bases of the junction unmatched. CDR1 is SEHNR, CDR2 FQNEAQ, per germline (reference sequence). The CDR3 runs 16 residues. Stated treatment: oral pan-JAK inhibitor, 5-10 mg twice daily. Alopecia areata patients gave lesional scalp punch biopsies and peripheral blood samples. This clone was observed a handful of times. Its antigen remains unidentified. As the sequencing template, cDNA was produced by extracting RNA and reverse transcribing it. Using immunoSEQ multiplex PCR, the repertoire was profiled, and TCRdb retains in-frame clones only, with some absent. The sample shows about 200,000 clones, around 56% of them seen only once.

The genes are TRBV7-9 and TRBJ2-5; the match to TRBD2 covers 11 bases. The sample was CD4+ T cells sorted from blood, taken at week 4, from a patient treated with tofacitinib. The receptor was isolated from a human donor with alopecia areata. The CDR3 here is CASSFRLAGYQETQYF. The CDR3 DNA reads as TGTGCCAGCAGCTTCCGACTAGCGGGGTACCAAGAGACCCAGTACTTC.